The 18 T cell receptor beta chains below were found in one sample sequenced in a study of CD8 T cells in Susac syndrome. Random-hexamer reverse transcription was applied to roughly 0.5 to 1 ug RNA. TCRdb re-called the immunoSEQ multiplex PCR reads through MiXCR, storing one row per CDR3 protein. The sample carries 140,000 or so distinct CDR3 sequences, about 95% recorded once. Sequencing was performed on CD4+ T cells from PBMCs. The receptors were gathered from a human donor with multiple sclerosis.

The chain carries TRBV20-1 and TRBJ2-7; 8 bases match TRBD1. Germline CDR1 and CDR2: DFQATT and SNEGSKA (reference sequence). V lost 6 bases and J lost 7; bases outside the gene matches: 14. The CDR3 totals 14 residues. CDR3 region: CSAKAGQGAGEQYF. For the CDR3, the DNA is TGCAGTGCCAAAGCTGGACAGGGAGCGGGTGAGCAGTACTTC.

The chain couples TRBV4-3 to TRBJ1-2, with D tentatively TRBD1 (5 bases). Germline V gene data show CDR1 as LGHNA and CDR2 as YSLEER. Trimming pared 2 bases from V and 1 base from J, leaving 11 bases between. CDR3 length: 15 residues. The CDR3 DNA is TGCGCCAGCAGCCAAAGTTGGGGGGATAACTATGGCTACACCTTC. Its translation: CASSQSWGDNYGYTF.

This chain uses TRBV28 with TRBJ2-7, with TRBD2 matching 7 bases. V was clipped by 7 bases and J by 0 bases; unmatched bases: 3. CDR3 size: 13 residues. Germline V lookup: CDR1 MDHEN, CDR2 SYDVKM. The CDR3 region has the DNA TGTGCCAGCACCGGGGGGTTCTCCTACGAGCAGTACTTC. Its translation: CASTGGFSYEQYF.

This chain joins TRBV7-3 and TRBJ2-3, with 8 bases lining up with TRBD1. V gave up 5 bases and J gave up 4 bases; unmatched junction bases: 8. This CDR3 has 15 residues. Germline CDR1 and CDR2: SGHTA and FQGTGA. Written as DNA, the CDR3 is TGTGCCAGCAGCCCGGGGACAGGAATGGCAGATACGCAGTATTTT. Protein sequence: CASSPGTGMADTQYF.

The chain recombines TRBV24-1 with TRBJ1-2; 9 bases are shared with TRBD1. Per the germline V gene, CDR1 is KGHDR and CDR2 is SFDVKD. After removal of 4 bases from V and 8 bases from J, the junction contained 4 bases not matched to a gene. This CDR3 is 13 amino acids long. Written as DNA, the CDR3 is TGTGCCACCAGTGACACGACAGGGGGAGGCTACACCTTC. Its protein is CATSDTTGGGYTF.

The J gene is TRBJ2-5, the V gene TRBV20-1; TRBD1 agrees at 8 bases. This CDR3 is 15 amino acids long. Germline V lookup: CDR1 DFQATT, CDR2 SNEGSKA (reference sequence). V lost 3 bases, J lost 1 base, and 7 bases stayed unmatched. The CDR3 DNA reads TGCAGTGCTAGGCTAGACAGGGGCTTCCAAGAGACCCAGTACTTC. This sequence encodes CSARLDRGFQETQYF.

The chain employs TRBV29-1 and TRBJ2-1; TRBD2 agrees at 8 bases. The CDR3 length is 15 residues. Germline values: CDR1 SQVTM, CDR2 ANQGSEA. Unmatched junction bases numbered 14, after V lost 4 bases and J lost 9 bases. This chain's CDR3 is CSVVGSGGRFGEQFF. The DNA for the CDR3 is TGCAGCGTTGTAGGCTCCGGCGGGAGGTTCGGTGAGCAGTTCTTC.

The chain links TRBV29-1 to TRBJ2-1; maybe TRBD2 (7 bases). The CDR3 extends over 16 amino acids. Trimming shortened V by 1 base and J by 7 bases, and 20 bases separated the two germline ends. Germline V gives CDR1 SQVTM, CDR2 ANQGSEA. CDR3 sequence: CSVEARRRGGGNEQFF. In nucleotides, the CDR3 is TGCAGCGTTGAAGCGAGGAGAAGGGGAGGGGGAAATGAGCAGTTCTTC.

The V and J genes are TRBV5-6 and TRBJ2-7, with 7 bases lining up with TRBD1. Germline CDR1 reads SGHDT; CDR2 reads YYEEEE. The V segment lost 0 bases and the J segment 0 bases; nucleotides outside the gene matches: 6. This CDR3 comprises 16 residues. The CDR3 loop reads CASSLGTGSASYEQYF. The CDR3 nucleotides read TGTGCCAGCAGCTTGGGGACAGGATCAGCCTCCTACGAGCAGTACTTC.

J is TRBJ2-7 and V is TRBV20-1, with a weak D call TRBD1 (5 bases). In germline, CDR1 is DFQATT, CDR2 SNEGSKA (reference sequence). V gave up 3 bases and J gave up 6 bases, with 15 bases separating them. The CDR3 runs 13 residues. The CDR3 region is CSASGAALSEQYF. The CDR3 bases are TGCAGTGCTAGTGGGGCAGCCCTCTCCGAGCAGTACTTC.

The chain carries TRBV5-6 and TRBJ1-6, with TRBD1 identical over 8 bases. The V segment lost 6 bases and the J segment 10 bases; nucleotides outside the gene matches: 3. The CDR3 loop spans 12 amino acids. Germline CDR1 SGHDT, CDR2 YYEEEE. The CDR3 DNA sequence: TGTGCCAGCACAGGGGGCCAGTCACCCCTCCACTTT. Amino acids: CASTGGQSPLHF.

V and J are TRBV5-1 and TRBJ2-7; 9 bases align to TRBD1. CDR1 and CDR2 (germline): SGHRS, YFSETQ. With 4 bases clipped from V and 7 bases from J, the junction kept 9 bases outside the gene matches. The CDR3 sequence is 14 residues long. The CDR3 DNA follows: TGCGCCAGCAGCAGGACCAACAGGGGGCAAGAGCAGTACTTC. Amino acid sequence: CASSRTNRGQEQYF.

The chain combines TRBV20-1 with TRBJ1-5; 8 bases match TRBD1. The V gene's germline CDR1 is DFQATT and CDR2 SNEGSKA (reference sequence). The CDR3 consists of 15 residues. The ends lost 6 bases at V and 7 bases at J; junction bases unmatched: 14. The DNA of the CDR3 is TGCAGTGCCGACCTGACGGACAGGGTAGGACAGCCCCAGCATTTT. Encoded protein: CSADLTDRVGQPQHF.

This rearrangement joins TRBV6-5 to TRBJ2-5; maybe TRBD2 (6 bases). CDR1 and CDR2 from the germline V gene are MNHEY and SVGAGI. Trimming shortened V by 5 bases and J by 5 bases, and 18 bases separated the two germline ends. This CDR3 has 15 amino acids. CDR3 coding DNA: TGTGCCAGCAGTCGTTGGGGGGTACGGGAGGAGACCCAGTACTTC. This gives the protein CASSRWGVREETQYF.

The V call is TRBV6-2 or TRBV6-3, the J call TRBJ2-7; 8 bases fit TRBD1. V shed 7 bases and J 5 bases; nucleotides not matched to a gene: 7. CDR3 length equals 13 residues. Germline CDR1 is MNHEY and CDR2 is SVGEGT. This CDR3 is CASKRTGSDEQYF. In nucleotides, the CDR3 is TGTGCCAGCAAGCGGACAGGGTCGGACGAGCAGTACTTC.

This chain joins TRBV27 and TRBJ2-3; no definite D call. This CDR3 spans 16 amino acids. Germline CDR1 is MNHEY and CDR2 is SMNVEV (reference sequence). Trimming cost V 2 bases and J 1 base, with 13 bases left between them. This CDR3 is CASSLLSGLGTDTQYF. Written as DNA, the CDR3 is TGTGCCAGCAGTTTACTATCGGGTCTCGGCACAGATACGCAGTATTTT.

This chain connects TRBV5-1 to TRBJ1-6, with a tentative D call TRBD1 (5 bases). The CDR3 has 15 amino acids. Germline assignment: CDR1 SGHRS and CDR2 YFSETQ. Deletions cut 1 base from V and 8 bases from J, with 13 bases between. This CDR3 is CASSLWGGDDSPLHF. In DNA, the CDR3 is TGCGCCAGCAGCTTGTGGGGCGGCGACGATTCACCCCTCCACTTT.

The chain joins TRBV29-1 to TRBJ2-2, with D unclear. This CDR3 spans 13 amino acids. V lost 3 bases to trimming and J lost 0 bases, with 5 bases between them. Germline values: CDR1 SQVTM, CDR2 ANQGSEA. In nucleotides, the CDR3 is TGCAGCGTTGACCGATCGAACACCGGGGAGCTGTTTTTT. Protein sequence: CSVDRSNTGELFF.